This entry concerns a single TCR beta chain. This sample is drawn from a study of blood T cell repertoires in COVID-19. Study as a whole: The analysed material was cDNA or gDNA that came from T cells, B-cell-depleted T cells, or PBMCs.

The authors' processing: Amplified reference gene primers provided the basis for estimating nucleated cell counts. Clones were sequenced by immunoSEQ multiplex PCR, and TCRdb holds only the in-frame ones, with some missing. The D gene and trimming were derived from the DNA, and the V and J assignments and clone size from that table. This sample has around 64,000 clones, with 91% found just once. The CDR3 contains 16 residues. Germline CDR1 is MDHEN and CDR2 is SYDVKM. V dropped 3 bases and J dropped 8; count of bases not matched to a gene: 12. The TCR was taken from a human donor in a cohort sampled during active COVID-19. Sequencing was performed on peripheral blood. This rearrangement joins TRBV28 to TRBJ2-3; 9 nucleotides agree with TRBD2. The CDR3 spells CASSFHSSGTRGTQYF. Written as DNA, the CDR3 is TGTGCCAGCAGTTTCCACTCTAGCGGGACGAGGGGTACGCAGTATTTT.